Listed here are 28 T cell receptor beta chains from one sample, sequenced in a study of Graves' ophthalmopathy and Graves' hyperthyroidism (dated by TCRdb to 2016 to 2019). The sequencer was an Illumina HiSeq 2000. TCR beta CDR3 regions were amplified from RNA transcripts for repertoire sequencing. HTBI primers and the Qiagen OneStep RT-PCR kit were used in a first-round RT-PCR, which was followed by a second-round multiplex PCR, size selection and purification. TCRdb redid the processing of the public reads, applying fastp at Q25 and MiXCR, and retained in-frame beta chains. When rows share a CDR3 protein, they turn into one entry using the most common DNA and genes. The sample table contains about 500,000 distinct CDR3 sequences; only one count was recorded for 13% to 15% of them. The ten top clones hold roughly 10% of the sample. The material sequenced was blood. These receptor sequences come from a young woman with Graves' ophthalmopathy. Donor details come from another sample of the same person, matched by shared clones.

Comment on this clonotype: A much larger clone differs from this one at a single base, so this may be a read error. V gene TRBV12-3 or TRBV12-4 combines with J gene TRBJ2-7; TRBD2 agrees at 8 bases. The CDR3 loop spans 15 amino acids. Trimming cost V 5 bases and J 3 bases; bases outside gene matches: 9. The CDR3 sequence is CASSPLAGSRYEQYF. CDR3 coding DNA: TGTGCCAGCAGTCCTCTAGCGGGTTCGCGCTACGAGCAGTACTTC.

This clonotype was seen many times. The chain employs TRBV27 and TRBJ2-7; tentatively, D is TRBD1 or TRBD2 (6 bases each). Germline CDR1 is MNHEY and CDR2 is SMNVEV (reference sequence). V lost 5 bases, J lost 3 bases, and 14 bases lay in between. The CDR3 contains 14 residues. The CDR3 sequence: CASSPRGQFYEQYF. CDR3 in DNA: TGTGCCAGCAGTCCACGGGGGCAGTTCTACGAGCAGTACTTC.

This clonotype was recorded many times. The chain carries TRBV20-1 and TRBJ2-4; the D is unclear. The CDR3 length is 13 residues. V was pared by 2 bases and J by 0 bases, with 5 bases between. The germline V gene has CDR1 DFQATT and CDR2 SNEGSKA (reference sequence). The CDR3 DNA is TGCAGTGCTAGAACTGTAGCCAAAAACATTCAGTACTTC. It specifies CSARTVAKNIQYF.

Ten or more counts support this clonotype. The chain joins TRBV3-1 to TRBJ2-7, with D hard to call. V gave up 4 bases and J gave up 4 bases, with 11 bases separating them. The CDR3 loop spans 13 amino acids. Per the germline V gene, CDR1 is LGHDT and CDR2 is YNNKEL (reference sequence). The CDR3 protein is CASSPQIPYEQYF. CDR3 DNA sequence: TGTGCCAGCAGCCCCCAGATTCCTTACGAGCAGTACTTC.

This clonotype has just a few counts. The CDR3 reads CASSERARSTYEQYF. The CDR3 region has the DNA TGTGCCAGCAGTGAAAGGGCCAGGAGCACCTACGAGCAGTACTTC. The chain links TRBV6-1 to TRBJ2-7, with unresolved D. CDR3 size: 15 residues. V was shortened by 2 bases and J by 2 bases, with 13 bases between the two germline ends. Germline CDR1 is MNHNS and CDR2 is SASEGT.

In its sample, this clonotype was seen many times. This chain uses TRBV24-1 with TRBJ2-5, with 7 bases identical to TRBD2. The CDR3 has 15 amino acids. V dropped 3 bases and J dropped 7; count of bases not matched to a gene: 10. Germline V gene lookup returns CDR1 KGHDR and CDR2 SFDVKD. CDR3 nucleotide sequence: TGTGCCACCAGTGATCTTGACGGGCCGGGGGGGACCCAGTACTTC. Residues: CATSDLDGPGGTQYF.

This clonotype occurred many times. This chain joins TRBV6-1 and TRBJ2-7, with D possibly TRBD2 on 7 matching bases. The CDR3 loop spans 14 amino acids. Germline-derived CDR1 and CDR2 are MNHNS and SASEGT. The V end was cut by 6 bases, the J end by 3 bases, with 15 bases between. The CDR3 sequence is CASSQARGGYEQYF. CDR3 nucleotides: TGTGCCAGCAGCCAAGCTAGGGGGGGCTACGAGCAGTACTTC.

This clonotype was detected many times. The genes are TRBV28 and TRBJ1-5, with D possibly matching TRBD1 (5 bases). The germline V gene has CDR1 MDHEN and CDR2 SYDVKM. The CDR3 runs to 18 residues. Trimming removed 1 base at V and 0 bases at J, with 16 bases between. CDR3 region: CASSLSTMGPLSNQPQHF. CDR3 DNA: TGTGCCAGCAGTTTATCAACCATGGGGCCTCTTAGCAATCAGCCCCAGCATTTT.

This clonotype was counted at least ten times. This chain links TRBV20-1 with TRBJ1-2; TRBD1 matches at 8 bases. Trimming cost V 6 bases and J 8 bases; bases outside gene matches: 14. This CDR3 region has 14 residues. Germline-derived CDR1 and CDR2 are DFQATT and SNEGSKA (reference sequence). Here the CDR3 reads CSAAGGQASWGYTF. The CDR3 coding sequence is TGCAGTGCCGCAGGGGGACAGGCCTCCTGGGGCTACACCTTC.

This clonotype was counted many times. The V and J genes are TRBV11-2 and TRBJ1-6; D is undetermined. Germline CDR1 SGHAT, CDR2 FQNNGV. The CDR3 runs 15 residues. Trimming shortened V by 5 bases and J by 6 bases, and 14 bases separated the two germline ends. The DNA for the CDR3 is TGTGCCAGCAGCCTTCGACAATGGTTTAATTCACCCCTCCACTTT. This gives the protein CASSLRQWFNSPLHF.

This clonotype was seen many times. The chain is built from TRBV6-1 and TRBJ2-6; no clear D gene. The CDR3 totals 15 residues. CDR1 MNHNS and CDR2 SASEGT come from the germline V gene. V lost 6 bases and J lost 0, with 9 bases in between. The chain's CDR3 is CASSPVFSGANVLTF. In nucleotides, the CDR3 is TGTGCCAGCAGCCCAGTCTTCTCTGGGGCCAACGTCCTGACTTTC.

This clonotype was detected ten times or more. The chain is built from TRBV2 and TRBJ2-5; 9 bases fit TRBD1. This CDR3 has 15 amino acids. Germline CDR1 reads SNHLY; CDR2 reads FYNNEI. The trim removed 4 bases at V and 5 bases at J, leaving 8 bases unmatched. The CDR3 is CASSVRPGTGETQYF. The CDR3 DNA reads TGTGCCAGCAGTGTGAGACCAGGGACAGGGGAGACCCAGTACTTC.

This clonotype has at least ten counts. V and J are TRBV11-3 and TRBJ1-1; TRBD1 matches 7 bases. After removal of 5 bases from V and 0 bases from J, the junction contained 6 bases not matched to a gene. CDR3 size: 15 residues. Germline CDR1 and CDR2: SGHNT and YENEEA. Here the CDR3 reads CASSSPQGMNTEAFF. The CDR3 coding sequence is TGTGCCAGCAGCAGCCCACAGGGGATGAACACTGAAGCTTTCTTT.

This clonotype occurred a few times. The genes are TRBV7-6 and TRBJ2-2, with D perhaps assigned TRBD1 or TRBD2 (6 bases each). Deletions cut 6 bases from V and 4 bases from J, with 9 bases between. The CDR3 covers 13 residues. Germline CDR1 reads SGHVS; CDR2 reads FNYEAQ. The DNA of the CDR3 is TGTGCCAGCAGGGAGGGGGTCACCGGGGAGCTGTTTTTT. Translating gives CASREGVTGELFF.

This clonotype came up many times. The chain joins TRBV6-1 to TRBJ2-2, with D possibly matching TRBD1 (6 bases). V was clipped by 5 bases and J by 2 bases, with 12 bases between them. Germline CDR1 and CDR2: MNHNS and SASEGT. The CDR3 runs 15 residues. The CDR3 DNA reads TGTGCCAGCAGTCTGGACAGAATTAACACCGGGGAGCTGTTTTTT. It specifies CASSLDRINTGELFF.

This clonotype showed up many times. The CDR3 sequence is CASSYGLHRSEQYF. The CDR3 region has the DNA TGTGCCAGCAGTTACGGGCTACACCGAAGCGAGCAGTACTTC. This rearrangement joins TRBV6-2 or TRBV6-3 to TRBJ2-7; D ambiguous. With 2 bases removed from V and 6 bases from J, the gap between germline ends came to 14 bases. The germline gives CDR1 MNHEY, CDR2 SVGEGT. This CDR3 is 14 amino acids long.

The sample holds a few counts of this clonotype. V is TRBV7-9 and J is TRBJ1-2; D possibly corresponds to TRBD1 (6 bases). This CDR3 has 14 amino acids. In germline, CDR1 is SEHNR, CDR2 FQNEAQ (reference sequence). V was cut by 5 bases and J by 3 bases, with 13 bases left in between. The CDR3 loop reads CASSKRTADYGYTF. The CDR3 DNA follows: TGTGCCAGCAGCAAGAGGACAGCCGACTATGGCTACACCTTC.

This clonotype was seen ten or more times. As DNA, the CDR3 is TGCAGCGTTGAAAACGGGCGGACTGAAGCTTTCTTT. It specifies CSVENGRTEAFF. The chain recombines TRBV29-1 with TRBJ1-1, with D unclear. The CDR3 covers 12 residues. Per germline, CDR1 SQVTM and CDR2 ANQGSEA. Trimming pared 2 bases from V and 5 bases from J, leaving 9 bases between.

Many counts were recorded for this clonotype. V and J are TRBV7-2 and TRBJ1-1; unclear D gene. The V and J ends lost 4 bases and 0 bases respectively, with 6 bases between them. In germline, CDR1 is SGHTA, CDR2 FQGNSA. This CDR3 spans 13 amino acids. CDR3 residues: CASSWALNTEAFF. For the CDR3, the DNA is TGTGCCAGCAGCTGGGCTTTGAACACTGAAGCTTTCTTT.

This clonotype was seen ten or more times. V is TRBV30 and J is TRBJ1-1; D gene ambiguous. Germline assignment: CDR1 GTSNPN and CDR2 SVGIG (reference sequence). The CDR3 sequence is 14 residues long. The germline V and J ends were trimmed by 1 base and 3 bases, with 12 bases remaining between them. The CDR3 DNA is TGTGCCTGGAGTGAGAAAGGCTGGGACACTGAAGCTTTCTTT. Translation: CAWSEKGWDTEAFF.

This clonotype came up many times. J is TRBJ1-6 and V is TRBV28; no reliable D call. Trimming stripped 3 bases from V and 6 bases from J, with 9 bases between. CDR1 is MDHEN, CDR2 SYDVKM, per germline. CDR3 length: 14 residues. CDR3 DNA: TGTGCCAGCAGTTTTCCCCCTGGTAATTCACCCCTCCACTTT. Encoded protein: CASSFPPGNSPLHF.

In this sample, this clonotype turned up a few times. The chain employs TRBV9 and TRBJ1-2, with D possibly being TRBD1 (6 bases). With 0 bases removed from V and 0 bases from J, the gap between germline ends came to 9 bases. Germline assignment: CDR1 SGDLS and CDR2 YYNGEE. There are 15 residues in the CDR3. CDR3 loop: CASSVEGQPNYGYTF. The DNA for the CDR3 is TGTGCCAGCAGCGTAGAAGGACAGCCTAACTATGGCTACACCTTC.

This clonotype was found many times. The chain couples TRBV7-6 to TRBJ2-7, with D uncertain. Germline lookup yields CDR1 SGHVS and CDR2 FNYEAQ. Trimming took 2 bases from V and 0 from J, leaving 14 bases between them. The CDR3 is 16 amino acids. This chain's CDR3 is CASSLPNCWYSYEQYF. The CDR3 nucleotides are TGTGCCAGCAGCTTACCGAATTGCTGGTACTCCTACGAGCAGTACTTC.

This clonotype was detected ten times or more. The chain recombines TRBV5-1 with TRBJ2-5; D possibly corresponds to TRBD1 (5 bases). V shed 6 bases and J shed 5 bases, with 11 bases lying between them. From germline, CDR1 is SGHRS and CDR2 YFSETQ. The CDR3 has 12 residues. The CDR3 sequence is CASKGVHETQYF. The DNA for the CDR3 is TGCGCCAGCAAAGGGGTTCACGAGACCCAGTACTTC.

This CDR3 reads CASSSSGTGFTYTF. In nucleotides, the CDR3 is TGTGCCAGCAGTTCATCCGGGACAGGGTTTACTTACACCTTC. The rearrangement uses TRBV12-3 or TRBV12-4 and TRBJ1-2; 9 bases map to TRBD1. CDR3 length: 14 amino acids. Germline trimming cut 4 bases from V and 11 bases from J; bases unmatched to any gene: 11.

This clonotype came up many times. The chain combines TRBV28 with TRBJ2-7; 9 nucleotides match TRBD1. CDR1 is MDHEN, CDR2 SYDVKM, per germline. The V and J ends lost 2 bases and 3 bases, in that order; junction bases with no gene match: 14. This CDR3 spans 18 amino acids. As DNA, the CDR3 is TGTGCCAGCAGTTTAAATTTTGGGACAGGGCCTTCATTCTACGAGCAGTACTTC. This codes for CASSLNFGTGPSFYEQYF. Full variable domain (outside the CDR3, taken from reference TRBV28 and TRBJ2-7): DVKVTQSSRYLVKRTGEKVFLECVQDMDHENMFWYRQDPGLGLRLIYFSYDVKMKEKGDIPEGYSVSREKKERFSLILESASTNQTSMYLCASSLNFGTGPSFYEQYFGPGTRLTVT.

As to this clonotype: A read error may explain this, as a much larger clone is one base away. Here the CDR3 omits its conserved ending phenylalanine or tryptophan, so a read error is the likely source. The chain recombines TRBV5-1 with TRBJ1-1; D possibly corresponds to TRBD1 (5 bases). Trimming removed 4 bases from V and 3 bases from J, with 16 bases in between. Germline CDR1 is SGHRS and CDR2 is YFSETQ. The CDR3 spans 15 residues. The CDR3, as DNA: TGCGCCAGCAGCGGGGGTGGGCTAGGTTACACTGAAGCTTTCTTG. This translates into CASSGGGLGYTEAFL.

This clonotype has a count of ten or more. The chain joins TRBV29-1 to TRBJ2-7; D assignment may be TRBD1 or TRBD2 (5 bases each). CDR3 length: 13 amino acids. Germline assignment: CDR1 SQVTM and CDR2 ANQGSEA. Trimming left V 3 bases short and J 1 base short, with 10 bases between. In DNA, the CDR3 is TGCAGCGTTGAGGAGGACAAGTCCTACGAGCAGTACTTC. Translating it yields CSVEEDKSYEQYF.